Shown below are 30 T cell receptor beta chains from a single sample sequenced in a study of blood T cells in healthy people across ages. Primers used in a second PCR of about 7 to 12 cycles were a sample-barcoded 5' primer and a J-beta primer mix. TCRdb re-derived calls from the 5' RACE reads in MiXCR, one entry per CDR3 protein. The data contain about 800,000 distinct CDR3 sequences, roughly 25% of them singletons. The data also belong to a second study, concerning T cells of mothers and their children.

Sequencing was done on a sample of blood. These receptors were obtained from a boy younger than 18 in good health.

The sample holds a few counts of this clonotype. The V gene is TRBV28, the J gene TRBJ1-4, with D perhaps matching TRBD1 (6 bases). V was pared by 5 bases and J by 4 bases, with 17 bases between. The CDR3 covers 16 residues. CDR1 MDHEN and CDR2 SYDVKM come from the germline V gene. In nucleotides, the CDR3 is TGTGCCAGCAGTACCCCGGGGGCGGATGGTAATGAAAAACTGTTTTTT. Translating it yields CASSTPGADGNEKLFF. Full variable domain (remainder filled in from reference TRBV28 and TRBJ1-4): DVKVTQSSRYLVKRTGEKVFLECVQDMDHENMFWYRQDPGLGLRLIYFSYDVKMKEKGDIPEGYSVSREKKERFSLILESASTNQTSMYLCASSTPGADGNEKLFFGSGTQLSVL.

This clonotype was counted a few times. The chain combines TRBV14 with TRBJ2-1, with 7 nucleotides matching TRBD1. Germline V gene lookup returns CDR1 SGHDN and CDR2 FVKESK. This CDR3 is built from 14 residues. Unmatched junction bases numbered 7, after V lost 4 bases and J lost 7 bases. The CDR3 DNA follows: TGTGCCAGCAGCCCCGGACAGGTTTGGAATGAGCAGTTCTTC. Translated, it gives CASSPGQVWNEQFF.

The CDR3 loop reads CSARDPRSGTASYEQYF. The CDR3 coding sequence is TGCAGTGCTAGAGATCCAAGGAGCGGGACCGCCTCCTACGAGCAGTACTTC. This chain links TRBV20-1 with TRBJ2-7; TRBD2 matches 7 bases. Germline values: CDR1 DFQATT, CDR2 SNEGSKA (reference sequence). The CDR3 is 17 amino acids. V was pared by 0 bases and J by 0 bases, with 11 bases of the junction left unmatched.

In its sample, this clonotype was seen many times. The chain joins TRBV7-2 to TRBJ2-5; D could derive from TRBD1 or TRBD2 (6 bases each). The CDR3 is made up of 15 amino acids. Germline V gene data show CDR1 as SGHTA and CDR2 as FQGNSA. V was cut by 5 bases and J by 5 bases, with 18 bases left in between. The CDR3 DNA is TGTGCCAGCAGCCCAGAGGGGGGATTGGTGGAGACCCAGTACTTC. It codes for CASSPEGGLVETQYF.

This clonotype has more than one count but fewer than ten. The genes are TRBV9 and TRBJ2-6; D gene ambiguous. Trimming cost V 4 bases and J 4 bases, with 9 bases left between them. This CDR3 is built from 14 residues. The V gene's germline CDR1 is SGDLS and CDR2 YYNGEE. This chain's CDR3 is CASSLSGGANVLTF. The DNA of the CDR3 is TGTGCCAGCAGCTTAAGTGGGGGGGCCAACGTCCTGACTTTC.

This clonotype was recorded only once. The genes are TRBV9 and TRBJ2-5; weak D call: TRBD2 (5 bases). Germline values: CDR1 SGDLS, CDR2 YYNGEE. V dropped 3 bases and J dropped 3 bases, with 12 bases sitting between them. This CDR3 is 14 amino acids long. The CDR3 nucleotides read TGTGCCAGCAGCGATCGCGGGTCAGAAGAGACCCAGTACTTC. Translation gives CASSDRGSEETQYF.

The table lists this clonotype with a few counts. The chain links TRBV29-1 to TRBJ1-4, with D hard to call. Germline V CDR1 and CDR2: SQVTM, ANQGSEA. Trimming stripped 1 base from V and 6 bases from J, with 6 bases between. The CDR3 is 12 amino acids. The CDR3 bases are TGCAGCGTTGAAGTGCGGGATGAAAAACTGTTTTTT. This encodes CSVEVRDEKLFF.

This clonotype occurred a few times. The J gene is TRBJ1-5, the V gene TRBV20-1; tentatively, D is TRBD1 (5 bases). Germline loops: CDR1 DFQATT, CDR2 SNEGSKA (reference sequence). CDR3 length equals 15 residues. The germline V and J ends were trimmed by 6 bases and 2 bases, with 17 bases remaining between them. The CDR3 reads CSAPERGSGNQPQHF. The CDR3 region has the DNA TGCAGTGCACCAGAGCGGGGGTCGGGCAATCAGCCCCAGCATTTT.

The J gene is TRBJ1-3, the V gene TRBV20-1; D is perhaps TRBD1 (5 bases). This CDR3 is 17 amino acids long. From germline, CDR1 is DFQATT and CDR2 SNEGSKA (reference sequence). Between the trimmed V and J ends, which lost 1 base and 0 bases, there was a span of 16 bases. The CDR3 loop is CSARARPLGRSGNTIYF. The CDR3 nucleotides read TGCAGTGCTAGAGCCCGCCCGTTGGGGCGCTCTGGAAACACCATATATTTT.

This clonotype was detected only a few times. The chain recombines TRBV4-1 with TRBJ1-4, with 10 bases identical to TRBD1. Germline V CDR1 and CDR2: MGHRA, YSYEKL. Trimming removed 3 bases from V and 8 bases from J; junction bases left unmatched: 6. The CDR3 contains 15 residues. The CDR3 is CASSQPGTGEEKLFF. The CDR3 DNA reads as TGCGCCAGCAGCCAGCCCGGGACAGGGGAAGAAAAACTGTTTTTT.

The V call is TRBV5-4, the J call TRBJ2-1, with D hard to call. This CDR3 is 14 amino acids long. Trimming removed 3 bases from V and 3 bases from J, with 10 bases in between. In germline, CDR1 is SGHNT, CDR2 YYREEE (reference sequence). CDR3 sequence (DNA): TGTGCCAGCAGCTCATCAGGCCTCTACAATGAGCAGTTCTTC. This sequence encodes CASSSSGLYNEQFF.

V gene TRBV11-2 combines with J gene TRBJ2-1; D is perhaps TRBD2 (5 bases). Germline values: CDR1 SGHAT, CDR2 FQNNGV. V shed 0 bases and J shed 2 bases, with 14 bases lying between them. The CDR3 contains 17 residues. Here the CDR3 reads CASSLDPRTGTYNEQFF. The DNA of the CDR3 is TGTGCCAGCAGCTTAGATCCCAGGACTGGTACCTACAATGAGCAGTTCTTC.

This clonotype was observed a few times. The rearrangement uses TRBV29-1 and TRBJ2-5; D may correspond to TRBD1 or TRBD2 (5 bases each). The J call may be faulty, since TRBJ2-7 better matches the DNA end. This CDR3 spans 13 amino acids. Germline CDR1 reads SQVTM; CDR2 reads ANQGSEA. CDR3 nucleotides: TGCAGCGTAACGGGGCCCGCTTCCTACGAGCAGTACTTC. Residues: CSVTGPASYEQYF.

The gene calls are TRBV20-1 and TRBJ2-1; 7 bases are a match to TRBD2. With 4 bases clipped from V and 0 bases from J, the junction kept 12 bases outside the gene matches. Germline CDR1 is DFQATT and CDR2 is SNEGSKA (reference sequence). The CDR3 length is 17 residues. This CDR3 reads CSAIPPGGPYSYNEQFF. The DNA of the CDR3 is TGCAGTGCTATCCCGCCGGGAGGACCCTACTCCTACAATGAGCAGTTCTTC.

A note on this clonotype: A junction boundary mismatches the germline segment, possibly from a read error. The V and J genes are TRBV5-6 and TRBJ2-7, with 9 positions matching TRBD2. CDR1 SGHDT and CDR2 YYEEEE come from the germline V gene. The CDR3 totals 17 residues. Here the CDR3 DNA reads TGTGCCAGCAGCTTGGCGGTAGCGGGGGTAAGCTCCCACGAGCAGTACTTC. Amino acid sequence: CASSLAVAGVSSHEQYF.

The DNA of the CDR3 is TGTGCCAGCCCTACAACGCGGGGAAACACCGGGGAGCTGTTTTTT. Its translation: CASPTTRGNTGELFF. The V call is TRBV7-9, the J call TRBJ2-2; D may be TRBD2 (6 bases). V was pared by 8 bases and J by 2 bases, with 15 bases between. The V gene's germline CDR1 is SEHNR and CDR2 FQNEAQ (reference sequence). The CDR3 contains 15 residues.

This clonotype has just a few counts. CDR3 region: CSARGPWGRVREETQYF. In DNA, the CDR3 is TGCAGTGCTAGAGGACCCTGGGGGCGGGTACGGGAAGAGACCCAGTACTTC. The chain employs TRBV20-1 and TRBJ2-5, with D perhaps TRBD1 (6 bases). The CDR3 is 17 amino acids. The V gene's germline CDR1 is DFQATT and CDR2 SNEGSKA (reference sequence). The V end lost 1 base, the J end lost 3 bases, and 21 bases lay between the germline ends.

The J gene is TRBJ2-5, the V gene TRBV7-9, with 12 nucleotides matching TRBD2. The closer fit of TRBJ2-7 to the DNA end suggests the J call may be wrong. There are 16 residues in the CDR3. The germline V gene has CDR1 SEHNR and CDR2 FQNEAQ (reference sequence). CDR3 in amino acids: CASSPPLLAGGYEQYF. The CDR3 nucleotides are TGTGCCAGCAGCCCCCCCTTACTAGCGGGAGGCTACGAGCAGTACTTC.

This clonotype was counted only a few times. The V and J genes are TRBV5-5 and TRBJ2-5; weak D call: TRBD1 (5 bases). Germline V lookup: CDR1 SGHKS, CDR2 YYEKEE (reference sequence). Trimming shortened V by 5 bases and J by 0 bases, and 8 bases separated the two germline ends. The length of the CDR3 is 13 residues. CDR3 nucleotides: TGTGCCAGCAGTTCGGACAACCAAGAGACCCAGTACTTC. It encodes CASSSDNQETQYF.

The gene calls are TRBV30 and TRBJ2-1; a weak D match, TRBD1 (5 bases). The V end lost 3 bases, the J end lost 9 bases, and 15 bases lay between the germline ends. The CDR3 runs 13 residues. Germline CDR1 and CDR2: GTSNPN and SVGIG (reference sequence). The CDR3 loop is CAWRGLARVEQFF. The CDR3 DNA is TGTGCCTGGAGGGGGCTCGCCAGAGTTGAGCAGTTCTTC.

This clonotype was seen more than once but under ten times. Likely a read error: the CDR3 ends without its conserved phenylalanine or tryptophan. The chain employs TRBV29-1 and TRBJ1-4; 9 nucleotides align to TRBD1. V lost 4 bases and J lost 2; bases outside the gene matches: 5. In germline, CDR1 is SQVTM, CDR2 ANQGSEA. CDR3 length: 15 amino acids. The CDR3 DNA reads TGCAGCGTTGCCGGGACAGGGTCCACTAATGAAAAACTGTTTCTT. This gives the protein CSVAGTGSTNEKLFL.

CDR3 sequence reads: CASRSLPGLEYEQYF. Written as DNA, the CDR3 is TGCGCCAGCAGATCACTCCCGGGACTAGAGTACGAGCAGTACTTC. The chain employs TRBV5-1 and TRBJ2-7; TRBD2 matches 8 bases. This CDR3 is 15 amino acids long. The trim removed 5 bases at V and 4 bases at J, leaving 11 bases unmatched. Germline V gene sequence: CDR1 SGHRS, CDR2 YFSETQ.

This clonotype was detected only once. This chain connects TRBV20-1 to TRBJ2-2, with 11 nucleotides matching TRBD2. Germline V gene data show CDR1 as DFQATT and CDR2 as SNEGSKA (reference sequence). After removal of 0 bases from V and 0 bases from J, the junction contained 6 bases not matched to a gene. This CDR3 region has 18 residues. CDR3 DNA: TGCAGTGCTAGAGATCCCACTAGCGGGGGTCCGAACACCGGGGAGCTGTTTTTT. Translated, it gives CSARDPTSGGPNTGELFF.

This clonotype has only a few counts. The chain uses TRBV29-1 and TRBJ1-2; 7 bases are a match to TRBD1. The CDR3 spans 16 residues. Germline CDR1 is SQVTM and CDR2 is ANQGSEA. V was clipped by 7 bases and J by 2 bases; unmatched bases: 16. In nucleotides, the CDR3 is TGCAGCGGGGATACGATTACTCTACAGGGGAACTATGGCTACACCTTC. Encoded protein: CSGDTITLQGNYGYTF.

This clonotype was observed at least ten times. The V call is TRBV5-1, the J call TRBJ2-7; 10 nucleotides agree with TRBD1. V shed 2 bases and J 4 bases; nucleotides not matched to a gene: 3. CDR3 length: 14 residues. The V gene's germline CDR1 is SGHRS and CDR2 YFSETQ. CDR3 nucleotide sequence: TGCGCCAGCAGCTTCGGGACAGGGGATTACGAGCAGTACTTC. This sequence encodes CASSFGTGDYEQYF.

The CDR3 sequence: CASSPRSQNTEAFF. The DNA of the CDR3 is TGTGCCAGCAGCCCGAGGAGTCAGAACACTGAAGCTTTCTTT. The V and J genes are TRBV7-9 and TRBJ1-1, with D unresolved. The CDR3 contains 14 residues. Trimming cost V 5 bases and J 1 base, with 11 bases left between them. Germline values: CDR1 SEHNR, CDR2 FQNEAQ (reference sequence).

This clonotype came up a few times. The genes are TRBV20-1 and TRBJ2-7; 9 bases map to TRBD1. Trimming cost V 1 base and J 6 bases; bases outside gene matches: 13. This CDR3 region has 16 residues. CDR1 DFQATT and CDR2 SNEGSKA come from the germline V gene (reference sequence). CDR3 region: CSARGPPRTGVSEQYF. In DNA, the CDR3 is TGCAGTGCTAGAGGCCCCCCTCGGACAGGGGTTAGCGAGCAGTACTTC.

V is TRBV27 and J is TRBJ2-2; 9 nucleotides match TRBD1. This CDR3 spans 15 amino acids. The V gene end was trimmed by 5 bases and the J gene end by 3 bases; junction bases not matched to a gene: 4. Germline loops: CDR1 MNHEY, CDR2 SMNVEV (reference sequence). The CDR3 sequence is CASSPTGGDTGELFF. CDR3 DNA: TGTGCCAGCAGTCCGACAGGGGGTGACACCGGGGAGCTGTTTTTT.

The chain links TRBV2 to TRBJ1-5; tentatively, D is TRBD1 (5 bases). The V gene's germline CDR1 is SNHLY and CDR2 FYNNEI. V lost 11 bases, J lost 1 base, and 15 bases lay in between. This CDR3 is built from 14 residues. The CDR3 region has the DNA TGTGCCGGTCGGAACAGGACGAGCAATCAGCCCCAGCATTTT. Its translation is CAGRNRTSNQPQHF.

This clonotype occurred a few times. V gene TRBV4-1 combines with J gene TRBJ2-5, with 7 positions matching TRBD2. This CDR3 is 16 amino acids long. V dropped 1 base and J dropped 4; count of bases not matched to a gene: 9. The V gene's germline CDR1 is MGHRA and CDR2 YSYEKL. The CDR3 loop reads CASSQVGPSGGETQYF. In nucleotides, the CDR3 is TGCGCCAGCAGCCAAGTTGGTCCTAGCGGAGGAGAGACCCAGTACTTC.